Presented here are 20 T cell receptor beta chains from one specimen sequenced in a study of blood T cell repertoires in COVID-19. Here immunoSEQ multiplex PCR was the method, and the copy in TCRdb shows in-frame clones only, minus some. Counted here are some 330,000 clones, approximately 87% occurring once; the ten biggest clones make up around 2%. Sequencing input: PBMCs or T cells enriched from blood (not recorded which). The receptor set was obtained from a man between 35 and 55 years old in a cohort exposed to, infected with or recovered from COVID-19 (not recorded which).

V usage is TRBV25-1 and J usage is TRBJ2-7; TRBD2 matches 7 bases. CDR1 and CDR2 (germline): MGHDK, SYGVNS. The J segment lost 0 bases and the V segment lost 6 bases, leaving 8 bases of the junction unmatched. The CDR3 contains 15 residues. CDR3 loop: CASSVAGKSSYEQYF. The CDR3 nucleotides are TGTGCCAGCAGCGTAGCGGGCAAGAGCTCCTACGAGCAGTACTTC.

CDR3 residues: CASSLLAVNTEAFF. As DNA, the CDR3 is TGTGCCAGCAGTTTATTAGCGGTGAACACTGAAGCTTTCTTT. This chain joins TRBV27 and TRBJ1-1; D ambiguous. Germline V gene lookup returns CDR1 MNHEY and CDR2 SMNVEV (reference sequence). V shed 1 base and J shed 0 bases, with 6 bases lying between them. The CDR3 totals 14 residues.

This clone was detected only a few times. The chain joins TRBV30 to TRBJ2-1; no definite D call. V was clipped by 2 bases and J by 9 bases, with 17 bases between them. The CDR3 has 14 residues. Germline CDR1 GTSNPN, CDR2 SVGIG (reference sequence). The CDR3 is CAWSNLALRSEQFF. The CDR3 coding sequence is TGTGCCTGGAGTAATTTGGCCCTTAGGAGTGAGCAGTTCTTC.

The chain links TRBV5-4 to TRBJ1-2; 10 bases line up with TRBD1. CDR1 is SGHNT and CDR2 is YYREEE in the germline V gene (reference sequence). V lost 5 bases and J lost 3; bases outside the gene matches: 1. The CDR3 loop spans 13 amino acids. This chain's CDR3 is CASRTGGDYGYTF. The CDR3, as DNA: TGTGCCAGCAGGACAGGGGGCGACTATGGCTACACCTTC.

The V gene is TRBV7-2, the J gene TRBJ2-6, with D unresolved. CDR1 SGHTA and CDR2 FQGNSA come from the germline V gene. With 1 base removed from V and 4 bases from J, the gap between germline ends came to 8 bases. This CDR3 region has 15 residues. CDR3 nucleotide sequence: TGTGCCAGCAGCTTAGTCCAGGTGGGGGCCAACGTCCTGACTTTC. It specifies CASSLVQVGANVLTF.

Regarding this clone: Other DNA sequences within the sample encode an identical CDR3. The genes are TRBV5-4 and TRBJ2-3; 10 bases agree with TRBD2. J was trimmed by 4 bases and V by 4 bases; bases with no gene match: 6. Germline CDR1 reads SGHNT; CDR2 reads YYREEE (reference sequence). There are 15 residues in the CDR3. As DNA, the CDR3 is TGTGCCAGCAGCCTGGGGCTAGCGGGAGCAGATACGCAGTATTTT. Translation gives CASSLGLAGADTQYF.

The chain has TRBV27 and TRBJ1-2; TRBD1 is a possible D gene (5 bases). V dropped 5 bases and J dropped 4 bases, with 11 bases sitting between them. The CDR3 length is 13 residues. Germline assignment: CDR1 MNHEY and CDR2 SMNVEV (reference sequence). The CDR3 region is CASSLTVSYGYTF. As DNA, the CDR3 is TGTGCCAGCAGTCTGACAGTGAGCTATGGCTACACCTTC.

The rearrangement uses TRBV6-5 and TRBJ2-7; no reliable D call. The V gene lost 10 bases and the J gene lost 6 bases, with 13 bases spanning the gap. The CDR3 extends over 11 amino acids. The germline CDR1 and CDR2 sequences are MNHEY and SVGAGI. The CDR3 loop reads CATTFISEQYF. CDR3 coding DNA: TGTGCCACCACTTTCATAAGCGAGCAGTACTTC.

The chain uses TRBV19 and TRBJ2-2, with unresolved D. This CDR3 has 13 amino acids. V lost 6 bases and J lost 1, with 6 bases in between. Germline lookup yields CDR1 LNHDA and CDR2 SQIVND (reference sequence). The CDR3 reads CASSEQNTGELFF. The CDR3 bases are TGTGCCAGTAGCGAACAGAACACCGGGGAGCTGTTTTTT.

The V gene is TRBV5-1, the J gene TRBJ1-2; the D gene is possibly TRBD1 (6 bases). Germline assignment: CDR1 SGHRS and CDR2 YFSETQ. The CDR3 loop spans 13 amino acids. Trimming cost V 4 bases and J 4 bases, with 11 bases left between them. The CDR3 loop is CASSLGQPYGYTF. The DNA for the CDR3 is TGCGCCAGCAGCCTAGGACAGCCCTATGGCTACACCTTC.

Written as DNA, the CDR3 is TGCGCCAGCAGCCTTAACCCCTTGGACGGACTCTATGGCTACACCTTC. Residues: CASSLNPLDGLYGYTF. This chain uses TRBV4-1 with TRBJ1-2; D gene ambiguous. V was shortened by 4 bases and J by 4 bases, with 19 bases between the two germline ends. CDR3 length: 16 residues. Per germline, CDR1 MGHRA and CDR2 YSYEKL.

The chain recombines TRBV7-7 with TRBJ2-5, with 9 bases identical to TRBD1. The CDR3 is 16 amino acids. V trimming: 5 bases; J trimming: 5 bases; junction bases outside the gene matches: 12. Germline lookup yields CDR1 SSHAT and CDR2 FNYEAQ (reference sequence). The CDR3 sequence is CASSPLGTGWLETQYF. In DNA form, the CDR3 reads TGTGCCAGCAGCCCATTGGGGACAGGGTGGTTGGAGACCCAGTACTTC.

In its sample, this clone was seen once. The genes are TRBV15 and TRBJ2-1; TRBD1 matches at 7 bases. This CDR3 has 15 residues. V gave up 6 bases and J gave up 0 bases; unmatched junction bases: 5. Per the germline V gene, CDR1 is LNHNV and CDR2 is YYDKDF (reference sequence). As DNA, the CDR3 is TGTGCCACCAGTCATGGACAGGACTCCTACAATGAGCAGTTCTTC. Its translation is CATSHGQDSYNEQFF.

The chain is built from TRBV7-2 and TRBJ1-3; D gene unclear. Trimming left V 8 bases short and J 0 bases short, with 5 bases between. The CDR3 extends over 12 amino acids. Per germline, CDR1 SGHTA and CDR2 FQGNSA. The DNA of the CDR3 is TGTGCCAGCTCCGGCTCTGGAAACACCATATATTTT. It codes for CASSGSGNTIYF. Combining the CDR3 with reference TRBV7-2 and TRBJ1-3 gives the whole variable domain GAGVSQSPSNKVTEKGKDVELRCDPISGHTALYWYRQSLGQGLEFLIYFQGNSAPDKSGLPSDRFSAERTGGSVSTLTIQRTQQEDSAVYLCASSGSGNTIYFGEGSWLTVV.

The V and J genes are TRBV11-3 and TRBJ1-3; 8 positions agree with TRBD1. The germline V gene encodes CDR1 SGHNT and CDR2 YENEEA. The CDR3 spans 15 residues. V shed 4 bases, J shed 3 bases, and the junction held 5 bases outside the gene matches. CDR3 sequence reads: CASSSGQGSGNTIYF. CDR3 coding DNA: TGTGCCAGCAGCTCTGGACAGGGAAGTGGAAACACCATATATTTT.

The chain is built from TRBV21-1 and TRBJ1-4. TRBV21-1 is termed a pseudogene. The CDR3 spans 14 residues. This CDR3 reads CASSKDGGNCRLFF. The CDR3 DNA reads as TGTGCCAGCAGCAAAGATGGCGGGAACTGCAGGCTGTTTTTT.

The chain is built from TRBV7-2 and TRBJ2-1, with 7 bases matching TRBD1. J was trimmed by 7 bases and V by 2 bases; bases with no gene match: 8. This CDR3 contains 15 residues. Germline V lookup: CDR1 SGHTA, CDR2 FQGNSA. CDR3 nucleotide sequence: TGTGCCAGCAGCTTAATAGGGGGCAAAGGGAATGAGCAGTTCTTC. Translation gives CASSLIGGKGNEQFF. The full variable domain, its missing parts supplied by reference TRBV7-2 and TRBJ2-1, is GAGVSQSPSNKVTEKGKDVELRCDPISGHTALYWYRQSLGQGLEFLIYFQGNSAPDKSGLPSDRFSAERTGGSVSTLTIQRTQQEDSAVYLCASSLIGGKGNEQFFGPGTRLTVL.

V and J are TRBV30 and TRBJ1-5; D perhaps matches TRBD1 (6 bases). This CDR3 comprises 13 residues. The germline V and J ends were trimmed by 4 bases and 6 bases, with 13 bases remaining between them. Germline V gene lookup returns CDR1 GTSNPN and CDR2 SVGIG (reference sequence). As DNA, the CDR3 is TGTGCCTGGACTACAGGGACCGGTCAGCCCCAGCATTTT. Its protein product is CAWTTGTGQPQHF.

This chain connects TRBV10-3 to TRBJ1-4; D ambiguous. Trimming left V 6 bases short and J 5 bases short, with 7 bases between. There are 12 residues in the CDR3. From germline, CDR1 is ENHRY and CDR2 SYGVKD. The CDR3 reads CAIRSRNEKLFF. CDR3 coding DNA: TGTGCCATCAGGAGCAGGAATGAAAAACTGTTTTTT.

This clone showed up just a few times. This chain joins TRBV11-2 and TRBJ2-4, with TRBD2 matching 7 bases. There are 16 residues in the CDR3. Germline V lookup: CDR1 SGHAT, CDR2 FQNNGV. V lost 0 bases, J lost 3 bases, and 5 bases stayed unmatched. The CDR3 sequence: CASSLEGPGGKNIQYF. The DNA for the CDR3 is TGTGCCAGCAGCTTAGAGGGGCCGGGGGGCAAAAACATTCAGTACTTC.